Below, 30 T cell receptor beta chains from the same sample are listed, as sequenced in a study of read filtering for tumor transcriptome and immune sequencing. Molecular barcoded adaptors covering alpha/delta and beta/gamma chains were used on approximately 400 ng RNA. Using its own MiXCR run on the reads, TCRdb lists one record per CDR3 protein. Here the sample spans around 50,000 distinct CDR3 sequences, roughly 12% being singletons. The sample consisted of a population of CD138-negative cells sorted from bone marrow. The source is a donor at least 40 years old with multiple myeloma.

This clonotype was seen repeatedly, ten times or more. CDR3 DNA sequence: TGCGCCAGCAGCTTGGGGGGGTCGGGCTACAATGAGCAGTTCTTC. It codes for CASSLGGSGYNEQFF. This chain joins TRBV5-1 and TRBJ2-1; either TRBD1 or TRBD2 may supply D (5 bases each). The germline V gene encodes CDR1 SGHRS and CDR2 YFSETQ. The CDR3 length is 15 residues. Trimming left V 0 bases short and J 3 bases short, with 10 bases between.

This clonotype was counted at least ten times. The chain couples TRBV5-1 to TRBJ2-1; D is uncertain. The germline gives CDR1 SGHRS, CDR2 YFSETQ. The CDR3 has 15 residues. With 0 bases removed from V and 3 bases from J, the gap between germline ends came to 10 bases. This CDR3 is CASSLAGGYYNEQFF. The CDR3 nucleotides read TGCGCCAGCAGCTTGGCCGGTGGGTACTACAATGAGCAGTTCTTC.

This clonotype was counted ten times or more. The rearrangement uses TRBV7-9 and TRBJ2-3; 9 positions match TRBD2. V gave up 11 bases and J gave up 0 bases; unmatched junction bases: 6. The CDR3 is 14 residues long. The germline CDR1 and CDR2 sequences are SEHNR and FQNEAQ (reference sequence). The CDR3 reads CAWGTSLSTDTQYF. The CDR3 coding sequence is TGTGCCTGGGGGACTAGCCTTAGCACAGATACGCAGTATTTT.

The table lists this clonotype with a few counts. This may be a read error, as it is one base from a much larger clone. This chain links TRBV18 with TRBJ1-1; D gene ambiguous. In germline, CDR1 is KGHSH, CDR2 LQKENI. The CDR3 is 14 residues long. CDR3 loop: CASSPERGNTEAVF. The DNA for the CDR3 is TGTGCCAGCTCACCAGAACGGGGTAATACTGAAGCTGTCTTT.

This clonotype was observed a few times. The CDR3 here is CASKKERGEGGPSGYTF. The CDR3, as DNA: TGTGCCAGCAAAAAAGAGAGGGGGGAAGGGGGCCCCTCCGGCTACACCTTC. V gene TRBV6-1 combines with J gene TRBJ1-2; 7 nucleotides align to TRBD1. The V gene's germline CDR1 is MNHNS and CDR2 SASEGT. There are 17 residues in the CDR3. V trimming: 7 bases; J trimming: 8 bases; junction bases outside the gene matches: 22.

There are many counts of this clonotype. This rearrangement joins TRBV20-1 to TRBJ2-7; D assignment may be TRBD1 or TRBD2 (5 bases each). CDR1 and CDR2 (germline): DFQATT, SNEGSKA (reference sequence). The length of the CDR3 is 14 residues. Trimming pared 1 base from V and 6 bases from J, leaving 16 bases between. CDR3 DNA sequence: TGCAGTGCTAGAGTCCGGGACGACCGTTTCGAGCAGTACTTC. It yields the protein CSARVRDDRFEQYF.

This clonotype was counted ten times or more. The V gene is TRBV7-9, the J gene TRBJ2-3; no reliable D call. The CDR3 totals 13 residues. Deletions cut 6 bases from V and 0 bases from J, with 7 bases between. The germline V gene has CDR1 SEHNR and CDR2 FQNEAQ (reference sequence). CDR3: CASRTASTDTQYF. The CDR3 nucleotides are TGTGCCAGCAGAACAGCTAGCACAGATACGCAGTATTTT. The whole variable domain, filled in from reference TRBV7-9 and TRBJ2-3, reads DTGVSQNPRHKITKRGQNVTFRCDPISEHNRLYWYRQTLGQGPEFLTYFQNEAQLEKSRLLSDRFSAERPKGSFSTLEIQRTEQGDSAMYLCASRTASTDTQYFGPGTRLTVL.

This clonotype was seen many times. V and J are TRBV2 and TRBJ1-4; the match to TRBD1 covers 9 bases. The CDR3 sequence is 15 residues long. The V gene's germline CDR1 is SNHLY and CDR2 FYNNEI. Germline trimming cut 11 bases from V and 4 bases from J; bases unmatched to any gene: 11. The CDR3 is CASLHRDRVNEKLFF. The CDR3 coding sequence is TGTGCCTCCCTCCACCGGGACAGGGTTAATGAAAAACTGTTTTTT.

At least ten counts were recorded for this clonotype. This sequence joins TRBV27 and TRBJ2-7; a weak D match, TRBD1 (5 bases). V was trimmed by 7 bases and J by 1 base, leaving 5 bases between them. Germline V gene sequence: CDR1 MNHEY, CDR2 SMNVEV (reference sequence). This CDR3 has 11 amino acids. The CDR3 DNA is TGTGCCAGCAAGGGGTCCTACGAGCAGTACTTC. This codes for CASKGSYEQYF.

This rearrangement joins TRBV5-5 to TRBJ1-5; TRBD1 matches 11 bases. The germline gives CDR1 SGHKS, CDR2 YYEKEE (reference sequence). V dropped 5 bases and J dropped 9; count of bases not matched to a gene: 13. The CDR3 is made up of 16 amino acids. DNA for the CDR3: TGTGCCAGCAGTTGGGGGACAGGGGGGTTGGGATCGCCCCAGCATTTT. As protein: CASSWGTGGLGSPQHF.

This clonotype was detected ten times or more. This chain joins TRBV29-1 and TRBJ1-5; TRBD1 agrees at 8 bases. J was trimmed by 7 bases and V by 6 bases; bases with no gene match: 11. Per the germline V gene, CDR1 is SQVTM and CDR2 is ANQGSEA. This CDR3 spans 14 amino acids. CDR3 in amino acids: CSVAIGQGSQPQHF. CDR3 in DNA: TGCAGCGTAGCCATCGGACAGGGCAGCCAGCCCCAGCATTTT.

This clonotype was detected many times. The DNA of the CDR3 is TGTGCCAGCAGTTACCTAGCGGGGGGGAGCGGCACAGATACGCAGTATTTT. Its translation is CASSYLAGGSGTDTQYF. V gene TRBV6-6 combines with J gene TRBJ2-3, with 12 bases matching TRBD2. Trimming took 2 bases from V and 1 from J; bases not matched to a gene: 4. The CDR3 has 17 residues. CDR1 and CDR2 from the germline V gene are MNHNY and SVGAGI (reference sequence).

This clonotype was detected ten times or more. This sequence joins TRBV14 and TRBJ2-7; the D gene is possibly TRBD2 (5 bases). V lost 4 bases, J lost 7 bases, and 11 bases lay in between. The CDR3 has 12 residues. The germline CDR1 and CDR2 sequences are SGHDN and FVKESK. The CDR3 DNA is TGTGCCAGCAGCCTATCGGGGTGGGAGCAGTACTTC. Translated, it gives CASSLSGWEQYF.

This clonotype has at least ten counts. At one end the junction does not follow the germline gene, possibly because of a read error. The V call is TRBV15, the J call TRBJ2-7, with D uncertain. Germline values: CDR1 LNHNV, CDR2 YYDKDF (reference sequence). The CDR3 spans 15 residues. CDR3 sequence: CATSHEVTASYERYF. CDR3 nucleotides: TGTGCCACCAGCCACGAAGTAACAGCCTCCTACGAGCGGTACTTC.

The sample holds many counts of this clonotype. V is TRBV7-8 and J is TRBJ2-2; no firm D call. With 5 bases removed from V and 4 bases from J, the gap between germline ends came to 2 bases. Germline V gene sequence: CDR1 SGHVS, CDR2 FQNEAQ. This CDR3 has 11 residues. DNA of the CDR3: TGTGCCAGCAGCCCCACCGGGGAGCTGTTTTTT. Protein sequence: CASSPTGELFF. The variable domain in full, with the rest retrieved from reference TRBV7-8 and TRBJ2-2, is GAGVSQSPRYKVAKRGQDVALRCDPISGHVSLFWYQQALGQGPEFLTYFQNEAQLDKSGLPSDRFFAERPEGSVSTLKIQRTQQEDSAVYLCASSPTGELFFGEGSRLTVL.

This clonotype was counted many times. The rearrangement links TRBV12-3 or TRBV12-4 to TRBJ2-1; D is possibly TRBD2 (6 bases). The V end was cut by 6 bases, the J end by 4 bases, with 16 bases between. The CDR3 spans 15 residues. CDR3 loop: CASSLGAGRYNEQFF. The CDR3 DNA sequence: TGTGCCAGCAGCCTCGGGGCGGGGAGGTACAATGAGCAGTTCTTC.

This clonotype was recorded a few times. A read error is possible here, since a much larger clone lies one base away. This rearrangement joins TRBV10-3 to TRBJ1-1, with D unresolved. The CDR3 contains 14 residues. Per the germline V gene, CDR1 is ENHRY and CDR2 is SYGVKD. For the CDR3, the DNA is TGTGCCATCAGTGAGTTTCTGGAGAACGCTGAAGCTTTCTTT. Translation: CAISEFLENAEAFF.

V and J are TRBV2 and TRBJ2-3; a weak D match, TRBD2 (5 bases). Trimming took off 5 bases at V and 8 bases at J, with 17 bases between the two ends. This CDR3 has 14 amino acids. Germline assignment: CDR1 SNHLY and CDR2 FYNNEI. The CDR3 reads CASSSQTGKSTQYF. The CDR3, as DNA: TGTGCCAGCAGTTCCCAAACGGGGAAAAGTACGCAGTATTTT.

This clonotype was observed at least ten times. CDR3 bases: TGTGCCAGCAGCATATCCGGGGGCGATCAGCCCCAGCATTTT. It yields the protein CASSISGGDQPQHF. The chain uses TRBV11-2 and TRBJ1-5; a possible D gene is TRBD1 (6 bases). Trimming removed 5 bases from V and 5 bases from J, with 13 bases in between. This CDR3 is 14 amino acids long. The germline CDR1 and CDR2 sequences are SGHAT and FQNNGV.

This clonotype was found many times. The chain is built from TRBV5-1 and TRBJ1-2; possibly TRBD1 for D (5 bases). The CDR3 consists of 14 residues. Germline V lookup: CDR1 SGHRS, CDR2 YFSETQ. Trimming left V 4 bases short and J 3 bases short, with 13 bases between. This CDR3 reads CASSRDGSDYGYTF. The CDR3 bases are TGCGCCAGCAGCCGGGACGGGAGCGACTATGGCTACACCTTC.

At least ten counts were recorded for this clonotype. The chain employs TRBV7-9 and TRBJ2-1; D gene uncertain. The V end lost 5 bases, the J end lost 0 bases, and 11 bases lay between the germline ends. CDR3 length: 15 residues. Germline V gene lookup returns CDR1 SEHNR and CDR2 FQNEAQ (reference sequence). CDR3 residues: CASSTFQHSYNEQFF. For the CDR3, the DNA is TGTGCCAGCAGCACGTTTCAGCACTCCTACAATGAGCAGTTCTTC.

This clonotype was recorded at least ten times. This chain links TRBV7-9 with TRBJ2-1; no reliable D call. The CDR3 runs to 15 residues. Per germline, CDR1 SEHNR and CDR2 FQNEAQ (reference sequence). The ends were cut back, 5 bases at V and 3 bases at J, with 14 bases in the middle. This chain's CDR3 is CASSPTVWGYNEQFF. CDR3 nucleotide sequence: TGTGCCAGCAGCCCGACCGTGTGGGGCTACAATGAGCAGTTCTTC.

Comments on this clonotype: Since a much larger clone is just one base distant, this may be a read error. J is TRBJ2-7 and V is TRBV7-2, with D perhaps matching TRBD2 (5 bases). V lost 6 bases to trimming and J lost 10 bases, with 19 bases between them. CDR1 and CDR2 from the germline V gene are SGHTA and FQGNSA. The CDR3 sequence is 13 residues long. This CDR3 reads CASSSLLGVSQYF. CDR3 DNA: TGTGCCAGCAGTTCCTTACTCGGGGTAAGTCAGTACTTC. The whole variable domain, remainder taken from reference TRBV7-2 and TRBJ2-7, is GAGVSQSPSNKVTEKGKDVELRCDPISGHTALYWYRQSLGQGLEFLIYFQGNSAPDKSGLPSDRFSAERTGGSVSTLTIQRTQQEDSAVYLCASSSLLGVSQYFGPGTRLTVT.

This clonotype was observed many times. V usage is TRBV20-1 and J usage is TRBJ2-7, with D perhaps TRBD1 (6 bases). From germline, CDR1 is DFQATT and CDR2 SNEGSKA (reference sequence). CDR3 length: 14 amino acids. The V gene lost 7 bases and the J gene lost 1 base, with 17 bases spanning the gap. CDR3 bases: TGCAGTGAACTATCGAAGGACAGATCCTACGAGCAGTACTTC. Translation gives CSELSKDRSYEQYF.

To note about this clonotype: Germline is not matched at one junction end, which may reflect a read error. The J gene is TRBJ1-1, the V gene TRBV18, with 9 bases matching TRBD1. Germline lookup yields CDR1 KGHSH and CDR2 LQKENI. This CDR3 region has 16 residues. The DNA of the CDR3 is TGTGCCAGCTCACTCGGACAGGGGAACTCGAGCACTGAAGATTTCTTT. Amino acid sequence: CASSLGQGNSSTEDFF.

This clonotype was counted between two and nine times. The CDR3 DNA sequence: TGCAGTGCCCCCGGGGAGGGCAGGATGGGAGCAGATACGCAGTATTTT. The encoded protein is CSAPGEGRMGADTQYF. This chain joins TRBV20-1 and TRBJ2-3; 7 bases are a match to TRBD2. The CDR3 has 16 amino acids. The J segment lost 4 bases and the V segment lost 6 bases, leaving 16 bases of the junction unmatched. Germline V gene data show CDR1 as DFQATT and CDR2 as SNEGSKA (reference sequence).

This clonotype was picked up many times. The rearrangement uses TRBV4-1 and TRBJ1-1, with 10 nucleotides matching TRBD1. The CDR3 has 15 amino acids. Germline-derived CDR1 and CDR2 are MGHRA and YSYEKL. Trimming at V came to 0 bases and at J to 11 bases, leaving 9 bases not matched to a gene. In DNA form, the CDR3 reads TGCGCCAGCAGCCAAGAGCGAGGACAGGGGGGTTTGGCTTTCTTT. Its translation: CASSQERGQGGLAFF.

This clonotype was counted ten times or more. The chain joins TRBV5-1 to TRBJ2-5; TRBD2 aligns across 8 bases. Germline assignment: CDR1 SGHRS and CDR2 YFSETQ. CDR3 length: 14 residues. The ends lost 4 bases at V and 5 bases at J; junction bases unmatched: 7. CDR3 residues: CASSPGLASETQYF. The CDR3 DNA sequence: TGCGCCAGCAGCCCCGGACTAGCCTCGGAGACCCAGTACTTC.

This clonotype was observed many times. The chain joins TRBV28 to TRBJ1-5; perhaps TRBD1 as D (6 bases). The CDR3 consists of 16 residues. Germline CDR1 reads MDHEN; CDR2 reads SYDVKM. V lost 5 bases, J lost 0 bases, and 14 bases lay in between. CDR3 sequence: CASSPEQGSSNQPQHF. The CDR3 DNA sequence: TGTGCCAGCAGTCCCGAACAGGGTTCTAGCAATCAGCCCCAGCATTTT.

This clonotype was seen a single time. Mismatch with germline at one junction end may stem from a read error. V and J are TRBV11-2 and TRBJ2-7; D unresolved. The CDR3 length is 12 residues. CDR1 SGHAT and CDR2 FQNNGV come from the germline V gene. In DNA, the CDR3 is TGTGCCAGCAACTTAGATCCCTACGAGCAGTGCTTC. It specifies CASNLDPYEQCF.